Each of the 31 T cell receptor beta chains below was sequenced from the same sample in a study of naive and memory T cell subsets. Study-wide results and limits: A few larger clonotypes appeared in naive repertoires, especially CD8, possibly memory cells re-expressing CD45RA.

An equimolar mix of two oligonucleotides served as the beta constant-region primer for TRBC1 and TRBC2. Four rounds of PCR amplified the ligated cDNA using nested alpha and beta constant-region primers plus SP2. TCRdb re-derived calls from the UMI-ligation and nested PCR reads in MiXCR, one entry per CDR3 protein. The sample lists approximately 90,000 distinct CDR3 sequences; approximately 10% were seen once. These receptors lack a known antigen. The specimen was naive CD4+ T cells from blood. These receptors originate from a human donor in good health.

V gene TRBV6-2 or TRBV6-3 combines with J gene TRBJ2-5; unclear D gene. The CDR3 extends over 11 amino acids. Per germline, CDR1 MNHEY and CDR2 SVGEGT. V was trimmed by 2 bases and J by 9 bases, leaving 7 bases between them. For the CDR3, the DNA is TGTGCCAGCAGTTACGGCCGACCCCAGTACTTC. Its protein is CASSYGRPQYF.

This clonotype was counted a few times. This chain joins TRBV29-1 and TRBJ1-3; D remains ambiguous. The CDR3 is 14 amino acids. V gave up 6 bases and J gave up 4 bases, with 16 bases separating them. Germline V gene sequence: CDR1 SQVTM, CDR2 ANQGSEA. CDR3 DNA: TGCAGCGTGGCGCCTGGAGGCACAGGAAACACCATATATTTT. Protein sequence: CSVAPGGTGNTIYF.

The chain recombines TRBV6-2 or TRBV6-3 with TRBJ2-1; the match to TRBD2 covers 7 bases. Germline V gene lookup returns CDR1 MNHEY and CDR2 SVGEGT. J lost 2 bases, V lost 7 bases, and 8 bases had no gene match. The length of the CDR3 is 15 residues. CDR3 protein: CASTRAGRPYNEQFF. The CDR3 DNA sequence: TGTGCCAGCACCAGAGCGGGAAGGCCCTACAATGAGCAGTTCTTC.

The rearrangement joins TRBV15 to TRBJ2-1, with D tentatively TRBD2 (6 bases). The CDR3 spans 17 residues. CDR1 and CDR2 from the germline V gene are LNHNV and YYDKDF (reference sequence). Trimming removed 2 bases from V and 4 bases from J, with 18 bases in between. The chain's CDR3 is CATSRSPGAESYNEQFF. CDR3 sequence (DNA): TGTGCCACCAGCAGATCCCCGGGAGCGGAATCGTACAATGAGCAGTTCTTC.

This clonotype appeared a single time. This rearrangement joins TRBV14 to TRBJ1-6, with no clear D. In germline, CDR1 is SGHDN, CDR2 FVKESK. CDR3 length: 14 residues. V dropped 5 bases and J dropped 7 bases, with 12 bases sitting between them. The DNA for the CDR3 is TGTGCCAGCAGCACTCGGACGGGAAATTCACCCCTCCACTTT. Translating it yields CASSTRTGNSPLHF.

This clonotype came up many times. The chain joins TRBV10-3 to TRBJ2-1, with 12 bases lining up with TRBD2. The J segment lost 7 bases and the V segment lost 6 bases, leaving 13 bases of the junction unmatched. This CDR3 is built from 17 residues. Per germline, CDR1 ENHRY and CDR2 SYGVKD. Here the CDR3 reads CAISDLGASGRANEQFF. CDR3 coding DNA: TGTGCCATCAGCGACCTGGGGGCTAGCGGGAGGGCGAATGAGCAGTTCTTC.

The chain recombines TRBV7-2 with TRBJ2-5; D unresolved. The CDR3 is 14 residues long. Germline CDR1 is SGHTA and CDR2 is FQGNSA. V was clipped by 2 bases and J by 1 base, with 8 bases between them. CDR3 loop: CASSLRLIQETQYF. The CDR3 DNA is TGTGCCAGCAGCTTAAGGCTCATCCAAGAGACCCAGTACTTC.

This clonotype showed up many times. This CDR3 reads CSARGSSQPQHF. CDR3 DNA: TGCAGTGCTAGAGGCTCCAGCCAGCCCCAGCATTTT. The V gene is TRBV20-1, the J gene TRBJ1-5; D unresolved. Trimming took off 1 base at V and 7 bases at J, with 8 bases between the two ends. The CDR3 has 12 residues. Germline CDR1 is DFQATT and CDR2 is SNEGSKA (reference sequence).

There are many counts of this clonotype. The genes are TRBV20-1 and TRBJ2-3; 10 bases are a match to TRBD2. The CDR3 runs to 14 residues. J was trimmed by 1 base and V by 5 bases; bases with no gene match: 3. Germline V CDR1 and CDR2: DFQATT, SNEGSKA (reference sequence). The CDR3 is CSADTSGGTDTQYF. The CDR3 DNA follows: TGCAGTGCTGACACTAGCGGGGGCACAGATACGCAGTATTTT.

The J gene is TRBJ1-2, the V gene TRBV19; D perhaps matches TRBD1 (5 bases). The germline V and J ends were trimmed by 4 bases and 7 bases, with 16 bases remaining between them. CDR3 length: 14 amino acids. CDR1 is LNHDA and CDR2 is SQIVND in the germline V gene (reference sequence). DNA for the CDR3: TGTGCCAGTAGTACAGGGACGGATGCACGTGGCTACACCTTC. This translates into CASSTGTDARGYTF.

The chain links TRBV28 to TRBJ2-3; the D gene is possibly TRBD2 (7 bases). The V end lost 10 bases, the J end lost 6 bases, and 14 bases lay between the germline ends. The CDR3 contains 12 residues. The germline gives CDR1 MDHEN, CDR2 SYDVKM. The DNA of the CDR3 is TGTGCCAACGGAGGGGGGGGGGATACGCAGTATTTT. The encoded protein is CANGGGGDTQYF. The full variable domain, rest sourced from reference TRBV28 and TRBJ2-3, is DVKVTQSSRYLVKRTGEKVFLECVQDMDHENMFWYRQDPGLGLRLIYFSYDVKMKEKGDIPEGYSVSREKKERFSLILESASTNQTSMYLCANGGGGDTQYFGPGTRLTVL.

This clonotype was recorded a few times. The V and J genes are TRBV12-3 or TRBV12-4 and TRBJ1-4; unclear D gene. The CDR3 is 15 amino acids. Deletions cut 5 bases from V and 7 bases from J, with 17 bases between. The CDR3 DNA is TGTGCCAGCAGTCCCTATATTCTAGACGTTGAAAAACTGTTTTTT. It specifies CASSPYILDVEKLFF.

V gene TRBV28 combines with J gene TRBJ2-7, with 9 bases that match TRBD1. V shed 4 bases, J shed 5 bases, and the junction held 9 bases outside the gene matches. Germline lookup yields CDR1 MDHEN and CDR2 SYDVKM. The CDR3 spans 15 residues. The CDR3, as DNA: TGTGCCAGCAGTTACCTCGGGACAGGGCCCCACGAGCAGTACTTC. Its protein is CASSYLGTGPHEQYF.

The rearrangement links TRBV6-1 to TRBJ2-2; a weak D match, TRBD2 (6 bases). The CDR3 length is 15 residues. Per germline, CDR1 MNHNS and CDR2 SASEGT. V was pared by 5 bases and J by 3 bases, with 13 bases between. CDR3 protein: CASSLLATDTGELFF. CDR3 sequence (DNA): TGTGCCAGCAGTCTGCTAGCGACGGACACCGGGGAGCTGTTTTTT.

This clonotype was detected ten times or more. V usage is TRBV20-1 and J usage is TRBJ1-1, with unresolved D. The ends were cut back, 5 bases at V and 1 base at J, with 8 bases in the middle. The CDR3 has 12 residues. In germline, CDR1 is DFQATT, CDR2 SNEGSKA (reference sequence). CDR3 nucleotides: TGCAGTGCTGTTAAGGGGAACACTGAAGCTTTCTTT. Protein product: CSAVKGNTEAFF.

The CDR3 protein is CASRLAGGRYEQYF. The CDR3 nucleotides are TGTGCCAGCAGACTAGCGGGAGGACGATACGAGCAGTACTTC. This chain links TRBV6-1 with TRBJ2-7; 12 bases fit TRBD2. The V segment lost 6 bases and the J segment 4 bases; nucleotides outside the gene matches: 4. Germline V gene data show CDR1 as MNHNS and CDR2 as SASEGT. This CDR3 has 14 amino acids.

This clonotype was observed many times. The rearrangement joins TRBV11-2 to TRBJ2-3; possible D gene TRBD2, 6 bases. Germline V gene sequence: CDR1 SGHAT, CDR2 FQNNGV. With 0 bases removed from V and 3 bases from J, the gap between germline ends came to 7 bases. The length of the CDR3 is 14 residues. The CDR3 DNA is TGTGCCAGCAGCTTAGAAGGGACTACAGATACGCAGTATTTT. Its protein product is CASSLEGTTDTQYF.

This clonotype was detected only a few times. CDR3 protein: CASSFRDGGYNEQFF. Here the CDR3 DNA reads TGTGCCAGCAGCTTCAGGGACGGGGGCTACAATGAGCAGTTCTTC. V is TRBV12-3 or TRBV12-4 and J is TRBJ2-1, with a tentative D call TRBD2 (6 bases). Trimming cost V 6 bases and J 3 bases, with 15 bases left between them. CDR3 size: 15 residues.

This clonotype was observed a handful of times. This chain connects TRBV4-2 to TRBJ2-6; D assignment may be TRBD1 or TRBD2 (5 bases each). Germline V lookup: CDR1 LGHNA, CDR2 YNFKEQ. V dropped 0 bases and J dropped 0 bases, with 9 bases sitting between them. This CDR3 comprises 17 residues. This CDR3 reads CASSQDGGSSGANVLTF. Here the CDR3 DNA reads TGTGCCAGCAGCCAAGATGGGGGTTCCTCTGGGGCCAACGTCCTGACTTTC.

V usage is TRBV30 and J usage is TRBJ1-2; 9 nucleotides line up with TRBD1. Germline values: CDR1 GTSNPN, CDR2 SVGIG (reference sequence). After removal of 1 base from V and 4 bases from J, the junction contained 7 bases not matched to a gene. The CDR3 runs 15 residues. CDR3 in DNA: TGTGCCTGGAGTGCGGGGGGGACAGGGCTCTATGGCTACACCTTC. Translating gives CAWSAGGTGLYGYTF. Full variable domain (remainder filled in from reference TRBV30 and TRBJ1-2): SQTIHQWPATLVQPVGSPLSLECTVEGTSNPNLYWYRQAAGRGLQLLFYSVGIGQISSEVPQNLSASRPQDRQFILSSKKLLLSDSGFYLCAWSAGGTGLYGYTFGSGTRLTVV.

The sample holds a few counts of this clonotype. This sequence joins TRBV5-1 and TRBJ2-5; either TRBD1 or TRBD2 may fit D (5 bases each). The CDR3 totals 16 residues. V was trimmed by 4 bases and J by 4 bases, leaving 20 bases between them. Germline CDR1 and CDR2: SGHRS and YFSETQ. CDR3 DNA sequence: TGCGCCAGCAGCCTCCAGCTCAGCGAGAGGGGAGAGACCCAGTACTTC. Translated: CASSLQLSERGETQYF.

The chain couples TRBV2 to TRBJ1-1; D call uncertain. Germline CDR1 is SNHLY and CDR2 is FYNNEI. The V gene lost 6 bases and the J gene lost 3 bases, with 11 bases spanning the gap. This CDR3 is built from 13 residues. CDR3 residues: CASRKEGHTEAFF. In DNA, the CDR3 is TGTGCCAGCAGAAAAGAGGGTCACACTGAAGCTTTCTTT.

This clonotype showed up just a few times. The DNA of the CDR3 is TGTGCCAGCAGCTTCGACAGCCTGTCCTACAATGAGCAGTTCTTC. Its protein product is CASSFDSLSYNEQFF. The chain joins TRBV7-3 to TRBJ2-1; TRBD1 might be the D (5 bases). The V gene lost 3 bases and the J gene lost 1 base, with 10 bases spanning the gap. This CDR3 has 15 residues. Germline CDR1 reads SGHTA; CDR2 reads FQGTGA. Complete variable domain (other parts from reference TRBV7-3 and TRBJ2-1): GAGVSQTPSNKVTEKGKYVELRCDPISGHTALYWYRQSLGQGPEFLIYFQGTGAADDSGLPNDRFFAVRPEGSVSTLKIQRTERGDSAVYLCASSFDSLSYNEQFFGPGTRLTVL.

This clonotype was counted ten times or more. This chain connects TRBV29-1 to TRBJ2-3, with D uncertain. CDR1 is SQVTM, CDR2 ANQGSEA, per germline. The CDR3 has 11 residues. V dropped 4 bases and J dropped 4 bases, with 6 bases sitting between them. CDR3 nucleotide sequence: TGCAGCGTTGGACTGGCAGATACGCAGTATTTT. Protein product: CSVGLADTQYF.

This clonotype was counted a few times. The chain combines TRBV7-2 with TRBJ2-7, with D perhaps matching TRBD2 (5 bases). The CDR3 extends over 13 amino acids. V lost 4 bases and J 7 bases, leaving 14 bases between the germline ends. Germline V gene lookup returns CDR1 SGHTA and CDR2 FQGNSA. CDR3 sequence: CASSSQRLGEQYF. The CDR3 coding sequence is TGTGCCAGCAGCTCACAGCGGTTGGGGGAGCAGTACTTC.

This rearrangement joins TRBV2 to TRBJ2-1; a weak D match, TRBD1 (5 bases). The CDR3 extends over 13 amino acids. Trimming shortened V by 6 bases and J by 2 bases, and 8 bases separated the two germline ends. From germline, CDR1 is SNHLY and CDR2 FYNNEI. The CDR3 region has the DNA TGTGCCAGCAGAACGGACACCTACAATGAGCAGTTCTTC. It translates to CASRTDTYNEQFF.

The rearrangement joins TRBV6-6 to TRBJ1-1; D unresolved. The CDR3 totals 14 residues. Trimming shortened V by 8 bases and J by 1 base, and 14 bases separated the two germline ends. Germline V gene data show CDR1 as MNHNY and CDR2 as SVGAGI (reference sequence). CDR3 sequence (DNA): TGTGCCAGCCGTCGAGAGGGCCGGAACACTGAAGCTTTCTTT. It encodes CASRREGRNTEAFF.

This clonotype was picked up many times. The chain has TRBV20-1 and TRBJ2-1, with 12 bases lining up with TRBD2. This CDR3 is built from 15 residues. Per germline, CDR1 DFQATT and CDR2 SNEGSKA (reference sequence). The junction had 7 bases not matched to a gene; V was cut back by 3 bases and J by 7 bases. The CDR3 region has the DNA TGCAGTGCTAGTAGGACTAGCGGGGCGAGGAATGAGCAGTTCTTC. As protein: CSASRTSGARNEQFF.

This clonotype was detected a few times. This chain links TRBV2 with TRBJ2-2; D is unclear. Germline CDR1 reads SNHLY; CDR2 reads FYNNEI. This CDR3 is 14 amino acids long. V was pared by 4 bases and J by 11 bases, with 17 bases between. The CDR3 sequence: CASSAYSFQPELFF. The CDR3 DNA is TGTGCCAGCAGTGCGTACTCTTTCCAGCCAGAGCTGTTTTTT.

The V and J genes are TRBV14 and TRBJ2-7, with 14 nucleotides matching TRBD2. CDR1 SGHDN and CDR2 FVKESK come from the germline V gene. Unmatched junction bases numbered 7, after V lost 4 bases and J lost 2 bases. CDR3 length: 17 amino acids. CDR3 nucleotides: TGTGCCAGCAGCCCGTGGGGACTAGCGGGAGAGCCCTACGAGCAGTACTTC. It codes for CASSPWGLAGEPYEQYF.

This clonotype was detected a few times. The chain has TRBV12-3 or TRBV12-4 and TRBJ1-6, with 11 bases that match TRBD1. The CDR3 extends over 12 amino acids. V shed 8 bases and J 14 bases; nucleotides not matched to a gene: 5. CDR3 sequence (DNA): TGTGCCAGCGGACAGGGGGCGCGTACCCTCCACTTT. Its translation is CASGQGARTLHF.